Sequencing of this T cell receptor (beta chain) was carried out in a study of OX40 agonist ivuxolimab in advanced cancers. Findings and limits, study-wide: The study found among the lowest clonal expansion in partial responders at 0.1-3.0 mg/kg.

With regard to this clone: What it binds is not known.

This table comes from immunoSEQ multiplex PCR, and its TCRdb copy is limited to in-frame clones, with some not included. The top ten hold around 65% of the sample, which has roughly 6,000 clones, about two thirds seen once. The CDR3 has 15 residues. Trimming stripped 1 base from V and 2 bases from J, with 8 bases between. CDR1 and CDR2 (germline): SGHTA, FQGNSA. The J gene is TRBJ2-2, the V gene TRBV7-2; D gene unclear. This clonotype was sampled from an adult with an advanced solid tumor such as melanoma, head and neck, liver or kidney cancer. Sequenced here: CD4+ or CD8+ T cells sorted from blood, sampled in a trial of the OX40 agonist ivuxolimab. The CDR3 DNA follows: TGTGCCAGCAGCTTAGTTCTAGTAAACACCGGGGAGCTGTTTTTT. The encoded protein is CASSLVLVNTGELFF.